A single sample gave rise to the 8 T cell receptor beta chains below, sequenced in a study of T cell responses to AZD1222 COVID-19 vaccine. Sequencing used immunoSEQ multiplex PCR; TCRdb keeps in-frame clones, though not all of them. The table shows 180,000 or so clones, with around 93% occurring only once. The material was peripheral blood, obtained 28 days after the second dose of the MenACWY control vaccine. These receptors were collected from an adult who received the MenACWY meningococcal vaccine as a control.

The V call is TRBV28, the J call TRBJ1-1, with D uncertain. CDR1 is MDHEN and CDR2 is SYDVKM in the germline V gene. Deletions cut 6 bases from V and 6 bases from J, with 11 bases between. This CDR3 is built from 12 residues. CDR3: CASRGRTSEAFF. In nucleotides, the CDR3 is TGTGCCAGCAGGGGGAGGACTTCTGAAGCTTTCTTT.

CDR3 region: CASKDGLAGETQYF. The CDR3 bases are TGTGCCAGCAAAGACGGACTAGCGGGTGAGACCCAGTACTTC. The chain employs TRBV2 and TRBJ2-5, with TRBD2 matching over 11 bases. The CDR3 consists of 14 residues. V dropped 7 bases and J dropped 5; count of bases not matched to a gene: 6. Germline V gene sequence: CDR1 SNHLY, CDR2 FYNNEI. The full variable domain, rest sourced from reference TRBV2 and TRBJ2-5, is EPEVTQTPSHQVTQMGQEVILRCVPISNHLYFYWYRQILGQKVEFLVSFYNNEISEKSEIFDDQFSVERPDGSNFTLKIRSTKLEDSAMYFCASKDGLAGETQYFGPGTRLLVL.

This chain connects TRBV7-3 to TRBJ2-7; D is possibly TRBD1 (5 bases). Germline assignment: CDR1 SGHTA and CDR2 FQGTGA. The CDR3 spans 15 residues. Trimming cost V 5 bases and J 2 bases, with 16 bases left between them. Written as DNA, the CDR3 is TGTGCCAGCAGCCTTGACAGTGCTGGCGCCTACGAGCAGTACTTC. Encoded protein: CASSLDSAGAYEQYF.

The chain couples TRBV9 to TRBJ1-2; D uncertain. V dropped 0 bases and J dropped 5 bases, with 14 bases sitting between them. CDR3 size: 15 residues. In germline, CDR1 is SGDLS, CDR2 YYNGEE. The CDR3 nucleotides read TGTGCCAGCAGCGTAGGGCCGGTCATGGGGTATGGCTACACCTTC. This codes for CASSVGPVMGYGYTF.

This chain joins TRBV12-3 or TRBV12-4 and TRBJ1-2; D is unclear. This CDR3 has 13 residues. V lost 10 bases, J lost 1 base, and 13 bases lay in between. CDR3: CATSGRSNYGYTF. The CDR3 coding sequence is TGTGCCACCTCGGGGAGAAGTAACTATGGCTACACCTTC.

The genes are TRBV5-4 and TRBJ1-4; 8 nucleotides line up with TRBD1. The CDR3 runs 17 residues. V was clipped by 2 bases and J by 8 bases; unmatched bases: 14. Germline V gives CDR1 SGHNT, CDR2 YYREEE (reference sequence). The CDR3 loop reads CASSLGPLGQGQEKLFF. Here the CDR3 DNA reads TGTGCCAGCAGCTTAGGCCCCCTCGGACAGGGACAGGAAAAACTGTTTTTT.

V usage is TRBV5-5 and J usage is TRBJ1-2; possibly TRBD1 for D (6 bases). Per germline, CDR1 SGHKS and CDR2 YYEKEE (reference sequence). V lost 0 bases and J lost 5, with 14 bases in between. The length of the CDR3 is 15 residues. As DNA, the CDR3 is TGTGCCAGCAGCTTGGTAGGACAGAGAGGATATGGCTACACCTTC. It encodes CASSLVGQRGYGYTF.

CDR3 in amino acids: CAWTRFSWNNEKLFF. The CDR3 DNA reads as TGTGCCTGGACCCGCTTTAGTTGGAATAATGAAAAACTGTTTTTT. The J gene is TRBJ1-4, the V gene TRBV30, with D unclear. The CDR3 is 15 residues long. Trimming removed 4 bases at V and 4 bases at J, with 16 bases between. Germline CDR1 and CDR2: GTSNPN and SVGIG (reference sequence). Combining the CDR3 with reference TRBV30 and TRBJ1-4 gives the whole variable domain SQTIHQWPATLVQPVGSPLSLECTVEGTSNPNLYWYRQAAGRGLQLLFYSVGIGQISSEVPQNLSASRPQDRQFILSSKKLLLSDSGFYLCAWTRFSWNNEKLFFGSGTQLSVL.